What follows are 27 T cell receptor beta chains derived from one specimen sequenced in a study of blood T cell repertoires in COVID-19. Using immunoSEQ multiplex PCR, the repertoire was profiled, and TCRdb retains in-frame clones only, with some absent. This table holds about 140,000 clones, almost 85% found once. The specimen was PBMCs or T cells enriched from blood (not recorded which). These receptors originate from a woman aged 45-65 years with acute COVID-19.

The chain joins TRBV7-9 to TRBJ2-7; D might be TRBD1 (5 bases). With 2 bases removed from V and 7 bases from J, the gap between germline ends came to 18 bases. CDR1 SEHNR and CDR2 FQNEAQ come from the germline V gene (reference sequence). This CDR3 is 15 amino acids long. The CDR3 reads CASSLWRQGLVEQYF. The CDR3 DNA reads as TGTGCCAGCAGCTTATGGCGTCAGGGATTGGTTGAGCAGTACTTC.

The gene calls are TRBV7-6 and TRBJ1-1; TRBD1 is a possible D gene (6 bases). CDR3 size: 14 residues. Per germline, CDR1 SGHVS and CDR2 FNYEAQ. V lost 3 bases to trimming and J lost 1 base, with 9 bases between them. CDR3 loop: CASSFGQRNTEAFF. CDR3 in DNA: TGTGCCAGCAGCTTTGGACAGCGGAACACTGAAGCTTTCTTT.

The CDR3 loop is CASSKHTGTYEQYF. In nucleotides, the CDR3 is TGTGCCAGCAGTAAACATACAGGTACCTACGAGCAGTACTTC. This chain joins TRBV27 and TRBJ2-7, with a weak D call TRBD1 (5 bases). From germline, CDR1 is MNHEY and CDR2 SMNVEV (reference sequence). The CDR3 length is 14 residues. V lost 5 bases to trimming and J lost 2 bases, with 13 bases between them.

The V gene is TRBV2, the J gene TRBJ2-1, with D possibly being TRBD2 (6 bases). Germline assignment: CDR1 SNHLY and CDR2 FYNNEI. V was pared by 0 bases and J by 7 bases, with 10 bases between. The CDR3 spans 14 residues. CDR3 sequence reads: CASSEAEGRNEQFF. In nucleotides, the CDR3 is TGTGCCAGCAGTGAAGCGGAGGGGAGAAATGAGCAGTTCTTC.

The J gene is TRBJ2-6, the V gene TRBV6-2 or TRBV6-3; maybe TRBD1 (6 bases). The V end was cut by 2 bases, the J end by 2 bases, with 16 bases between. CDR3 length: 18 amino acids. CDR1 is MNHEY and CDR2 is SVGEGT in the germline V gene. The CDR3 region is CASSYNPGELPGANVLTF. CDR3 nucleotides: TGTGCCAGCAGTTACAACCCAGGGGAACTCCCTGGGGCCAACGTCCTGACTTTC.

The rearrangement joins TRBV11-1 to TRBJ2-2; D unclear. V shed 6 bases and J shed 4 bases, with 9 bases lying between them. Germline-derived CDR1 and CDR2 are SGHAT and FQDESV (reference sequence). This CDR3 contains 13 residues. In DNA, the CDR3 is TGTGCCAGCAGGGCAACAGTCACCGGGGAGCTGTTTTTT. Residues: CASRATVTGELFF.

This chain links TRBV29-1 with TRBJ2-7; 9 bases are a match to TRBD2. The CDR3 has 12 residues. The V and J ends lost 6 bases and 2 bases, in that order; junction bases with no gene match: 2. Germline V gene lookup returns CDR1 SQVTM and CDR2 ANQGSEA. For the CDR3, the DNA is TGCAGCGTCGGGACTAGCACCTACGAGCAGTACTTC. Protein product: CSVGTSTYEQYF.

The V call is TRBV12-3 or TRBV12-4, the J call TRBJ2-7; 8 bases agree with TRBD2. Trimming removed 3 bases from V and 7 bases from J; junction bases left unmatched: 5. CDR3 length: 13 amino acids. CDR3 protein: CASSFGRAKEQYF. CDR3 in DNA: TGTGCCAGCAGTTTCGGGAGGGCAAAAGAGCAGTACTTC.

This chain connects TRBV9 to TRBJ1-2; the match to TRBD1 covers 8 bases. CDR1 is SGDLS and CDR2 is YYNGEE in the germline V gene. Unmatched junction bases numbered 5, after V lost 4 bases and J lost 3 bases. The CDR3 covers 14 residues. The CDR3 loop reads CASSPQGGDYGYTF. The CDR3 nucleotides are TGTGCCAGCAGCCCACAGGGGGGGGACTATGGCTACACCTTC. The full variable domain, completed using reference TRBV9 and TRBJ1-2, is DSGVTQTPKHLITATGQRVTLRCSPRSGDLSVYWYQQSLDQGLQFLIQYYNGEERAKGNILERFSAQQFPDLHSELNLSSLELGDSALYFCASSPQGGDYGYTFGSGTRLTVV.

V gene TRBV4-2 combines with J gene TRBJ2-3; 9 bases agree with TRBD2. The length of the CDR3 is 19 residues. The ends lost 1 base at V and 4 bases at J; junction bases unmatched: 15. Germline loops: CDR1 LGHNA, CDR2 YNFKEQ. CDR3 nucleotides: TGTGCCAGCAGCCAAGGGCTAGCGGGATACGAAGAGGGCCCAGATACGCAGTATTTT. It codes for CASSQGLAGYEEGPDTQYF.

The sample holds one count of this clone. The V call is TRBV3-1 (or the pseudogene TRBV3-2), the J call TRBJ1-1, with D perhaps TRBD1 (5 bases). V was shortened by 4 bases and J by 2 bases, with 14 bases between the two germline ends. The CDR3 contains 15 residues. Germline V gives CDR1 LGHDT, CDR2 YNNKEL (reference sequence). The DNA for the CDR3 is TGTGCCAGCAGCCTGGGGCAGGGTAGAAACACTGAAGCTTTCTTT. This codes for CASSLGQGRNTEAFF.

The chain couples TRBV12-3 or TRBV12-4 to TRBJ2-5; 9 nucleotides align to TRBD2. Trimming cost V 7 bases and J 4 bases; bases outside gene matches: 4. This CDR3 is 13 amino acids long. The CDR3 reads CASTLREGETQYF. In DNA, the CDR3 is TGTGCCAGCACCCTGCGGGAGGGAGAGACCCAGTACTTC.

The chain carries TRBV6-1 and TRBJ2-7; 8 bases align to TRBD2. Germline values: CDR1 MNHNS, CDR2 SASEGT. This CDR3 spans 17 amino acids. The ends lost 4 bases at V and 4 bases at J; junction bases unmatched: 15. Here the CDR3 DNA reads TGTGCCAGCAGTGTCGGACTTCGAGCGGGAGTTATGTACGAGCAGTACTTC. Translating it yields CASSVGLRAGVMYEQYF.

This clone was seen only a few times. The chain carries TRBV19 and TRBJ2-7; the D gene is possibly TRBD1 (5 bases). Trimming left V 7 bases short and J 5 bases short, with 18 bases between. CDR3 length: 14 residues. The V gene's germline CDR1 is LNHDA and CDR2 SQIVND (reference sequence). In DNA form, the CDR3 reads TGTGCCAGTAAGGGTGTCAGGGAATATGACGAGCAGTACTTC. This sequence encodes CASKGVREYDEQYF.

The chain combines TRBV13 with TRBJ1-1; D is perhaps TRBD1 (6 bases). The CDR3 length is 13 residues. The germline V and J ends were trimmed by 6 bases and 10 bases, with 18 bases remaining between them. From germline, CDR1 is PRHDT and CDR2 FYEKMQ (reference sequence). CDR3 protein: CASRFNRVWGAFF. CDR3 sequence (DNA): TGTGCCAGCAGATTCAACAGGGTTTGGGGAGCTTTCTTT.

The V and J genes are TRBV5-1 and TRBJ2-3, with TRBD2 matching over 8 bases. Germline trimming cut 3 bases from V and 3 bases from J; bases unmatched to any gene: 9. Per germline, CDR1 SGHRS and CDR2 YFSETQ. The CDR3 spans 16 residues. CDR3 amino acids: CASSWSGRGGTDTQYF. The DNA for the CDR3 is TGCGCCAGCAGCTGGAGCGGGAGAGGAGGAACAGATACGCAGTATTTT.

This clone was recorded once. CDR3 amino acids: CSVEGRSTVNYGYTF. The CDR3 DNA reads TGCAGCGTTGAAGGGCGATCAACAGTTAACTATGGCTACACCTTC. This chain uses TRBV29-1 with TRBJ1-2; D uncertain. This CDR3 contains 15 residues. CDR1 is SQVTM, CDR2 ANQGSEA, per germline. V lost 1 base and J 1 base, leaving 13 bases between the germline ends.

The V gene is TRBV7-9, the J gene TRBJ2-5; no clear D gene. The CDR3 totals 12 residues. CDR1 and CDR2 (germline): SEHNR, FQNEAQ (reference sequence). The ends were cut back, 3 bases at V and 5 bases at J, with 7 bases in the middle. Here the CDR3 DNA reads TGTGCCAGCAGCTTTCACGGGGAGACCCAGTACTTC. Protein sequence: CASSFHGETQYF.

The chain combines TRBV7-9 with TRBJ2-5; TRBD1 matches 9 bases. The CDR3 covers 17 residues. CDR1 and CDR2 from the germline V gene are SEHNR and FQNEAQ (reference sequence). V lost 3 bases to trimming and J lost 2 bases; unmatched junction nucleotides: 10. This CDR3 reads CASSFGDRATRQETQYF. CDR3 in DNA: TGTGCCAGCAGCTTCGGGGACAGGGCAACACGACAAGAGACCCAGTACTTC.

The chain employs TRBV19 and TRBJ1-6; D is uncertain. CDR3 length equals 14 residues. Germline assignment: CDR1 LNHDA and CDR2 SQIVND (reference sequence). V gave up 5 bases and J gave up 4 bases, with 9 bases separating them. CDR3 protein: CASSPETYNSPLHF. The DNA of the CDR3 is TGTGCCAGTAGTCCTGAAACTTATAATTCACCCCTCCACTTT.

This chain joins TRBV5-1 and TRBJ2-1; 16 nucleotides align to TRBD2. Trimming took 1 base from V and 9 from J; bases not matched to a gene: 7. Germline CDR1 reads SGHRS; CDR2 reads YFSETQ. The CDR3 has 17 amino acids. The chain's CDR3 is CASSLTPGLAGGGEQFF. The CDR3 DNA follows: TGCGCCAGCAGCTTGACCCCGGGACTAGCGGGAGGGGGTGAGCAGTTCTTC.

V and J are TRBV10-3 and TRBJ2-7, with D unresolved. The CDR3 sequence is 11 residues long. Germline values: CDR1 ENHRY, CDR2 SYGVKD. V lost 6 bases and J 5 bases, leaving 8 bases between the germline ends. CDR3 coding DNA: TGTGCCATCAGGGAACAGCACGAGCAGTACTTC. It translates to CAIREQHEQYF.

With respect to this clone: With a far larger clone one base away, a read error is the likely cause. The chain joins TRBV4-3 to TRBJ2-7; 7 bases match TRBD1. With V trimmed by 5 bases and J by 3 bases, 1 base remained unmatched. Germline CDR1 reads LGHNA; CDR2 reads YSLEER. The CDR3 extends over 12 amino acids. CDR3 residues: CASSSGGYEQYF. The CDR3 coding sequence is TGCGCCAGCAGCTCAGGGGGCTACGAGCAGTACTTC.

The chain has TRBV5-5 and TRBJ1-1, with 8 bases lining up with TRBD1. This CDR3 comprises 14 residues. V dropped 3 bases and J dropped 5; count of bases not matched to a gene: 6. Germline V lookup: CDR1 SGHKS, CDR2 YYEKEE (reference sequence). The CDR3 DNA reads as TGTGCCAGCAGCTCCGGACAGGGAAGGACTGAAGCTTTCTTT. Translated, it gives CASSSGQGRTEAFF.

This rearrangement joins TRBV7-3 to TRBJ2-2; D is unresolved. CDR1 is SGHTA, CDR2 FQGTGA, per germline. Trimming shortened V by 5 bases and J by 2 bases, and 15 bases separated the two germline ends. The CDR3 is 16 amino acids. The CDR3 here is CASSVIPADNTGELFF. The CDR3 DNA is TGTGCCAGCAGCGTGATACCCGCGGATAACACCGGGGAGCTGTTTTTT. Full variable domain (outside the CDR3, taken from reference TRBV7-3 and TRBJ2-2): GAGVSQTPSNKVTEKGKYVELRCDPISGHTALYWYRQSLGQGPEFLIYFQGTGAADDSGLPNDRFFAVRPEGSVSTLKIQRTERGDSAVYLCASSVIPADNTGELFFGEGSRLTVL.

This chain connects TRBV2 to TRBJ1-4; D might be TRBD1 (5 bases). CDR1 is SNHLY, CDR2 FYNNEI, per germline. V was trimmed by 2 bases and J by 7 bases, leaving 14 bases between them. The CDR3 totals 15 residues. In DNA, the CDR3 is TGTGCCAGCAGTGAATTCGGGGGGGTCGTTGAAAAACTGTTTTTT. It encodes CASSEFGGVVEKLFF.

The rearrangement uses TRBV5-5 and TRBJ2-7, with D possibly being TRBD1 (6 bases). Deletions cut 4 bases from V and 4 bases from J, with 15 bases between. Germline V CDR1 and CDR2: SGHKS, YYEKEE (reference sequence). The CDR3 has 14 amino acids. The CDR3 nucleotides are TGTGCCAGCAGCACTTCAGGGGCGGCGTACGAGCAGTACTTC. Translation gives CASSTSGAAYEQYF.